This record covers a single T cell receptor beta chain. The antigen remains undetermined. This specimen comes from a study of cytomegalovirus exposure and HLA in healthy donors. The V and J ends lost 4 bases and 2 bases, in that order; junction bases with no gene match: 7. CDR3 length: 14 residues. Germline V gives CDR1 GTSNPN, CDR2 SVGIG (reference sequence). Profiling relied on immunoSEQ multiplex PCR, and the TCRdb table lists in-frame clones only, not all of them. The sample shows approximately 240,000 clones, about 93% of them seen only once. Study results and limitations: Both high specificity and high sensitivity reportedly marked the classifier's diagnosis of cytomegalovirus status. Generally TCR sequences proved uncommon, though certain public TCRs appeared in numerous donors.

The clonotype was recovered from a woman aged 18 to 35 in good health and CMV-seronegative. Sequencing was performed on PBMCs. The rearrangement joins TRBV30 to TRBJ2-7, with 8 bases fitting TRBD1. In nucleotides, the CDR3 is TGTGCCTGGAATCTCCGGACAGGGCCCTACGAGCAGTACTTC. Its translation: CAWNLRTGPYEQYF.